These 11 T cell receptor beta chains came from one sample sequenced in a study of OX40 agonist ivuxolimab in advanced cancers. Data came from immunoSEQ multiplex PCR; TCRdb stores just in-frame clones and leaves some out. The top ten clones hold around 0.3% of a sample with under 80,000 clones, 80% to 95% of them seen once. The sequencing here drew on CD4+ or CD8+ T cells sorted from blood, taken in a trial of the OX40 agonist ivuxolimab. Receptor source: an adult with an advanced solid tumor such as melanoma, head and neck, liver or kidney cancer.

The gene calls are TRBV5-4 and TRBJ2-1; tentatively, D is TRBD1 (5 bases). Germline CDR1 SGHNT, CDR2 YYREEE (reference sequence). The CDR3 covers 16 residues. The germline V and J ends were trimmed by 5 bases and 3 bases, with 18 bases remaining between them. In DNA, the CDR3 is TGTGCCAGCAGGTTTGGGGCTGGTGCAGGCTACAATGAGCAGTTCTTC. Its protein product is CASRFGAGAGYNEQFF.

Only one count was recorded for this clone. The J gene is TRBJ1-5, the V gene TRBV28, with D tentatively TRBD1 (5 bases). The CDR3 loop spans 17 amino acids. The V end was cut by 4 bases, the J end by 0 bases, with 16 bases between. The germline gives CDR1 MDHEN, CDR2 SYDVKM. For the CDR3, the DNA is TGTGCCAGCAGTTCAACCGGGACCGAGTATAGCAATCAGCCCCAGCATTTT. Translating gives CASSSTGTEYSNQPQHF.

V is TRBV4-1 and J is TRBJ2-5; TRBD2 matches 13 bases. Losses at the gene ends were 4 bases for V and 5 bases for J; bases not matched to a gene: 7. CDR1 is MGHRA, CDR2 YSYEKL, per germline. This CDR3 has 16 residues. CDR3 in amino acids: CASSPGLAGVDETQYF. CDR3 sequence (DNA): TGCGCCAGCAGCCCTGGACTAGCGGGGGTAGATGAGACCCAGTACTTC.

The count of this clone is one. As DNA, the CDR3 is TGCAGCACCGACAGGGGGCAAGAAGATACGCAGTATTTT. Its protein product is CSTDRGQEDTQYF. The V call is TRBV29-1, the J call TRBJ2-3; 10 bases are shared with TRBD1. The CDR3 is made up of 13 amino acids. J lost 5 bases, V lost 8 bases, and 7 bases had no gene match. Germline V gene lookup returns CDR1 SQVTM and CDR2 ANQGSEA.

The V call is TRBV6-6, the J call TRBJ1-1, with no clear D. CDR1 MNHNY and CDR2 SVGAGI come from the germline V gene (reference sequence). The CDR3 runs to 14 residues. The germline V and J ends were trimmed by 2 bases and 8 bases, with 15 bases remaining between them. In DNA, the CDR3 is TGTGCCAGCAGTTACGATGGGTCCGGAAAAGAAGCTTTCTTT. Its translation is CASSYDGSGKEAFF.

The rearrangement joins TRBV30 to TRBJ1-2; no reliable D call. This CDR3 spans 14 amino acids. The V and J ends lost 2 bases and 1 base respectively, with 11 bases between them. Germline loops: CDR1 GTSNPN, CDR2 SVGIG (reference sequence). The CDR3 sequence: CAWSIMGYNYGYTF. CDR3 nucleotide sequence: TGTGCCTGGAGTATAATGGGATATAACTATGGCTACACCTTC.

The chain couples TRBV29-1 to TRBJ2-3; unclear D gene. Trimming stripped 3 bases from V and 2 bases from J, with 12 bases between. CDR3 size: 14 residues. Germline CDR1 is SQVTM and CDR2 is ANQGSEA. The CDR3 here is CSVESGYNTDTQYF. Written as DNA, the CDR3 is TGCAGCGTTGAGTCCGGGTACAACACAGATACGCAGTATTTT.

The genes are TRBV28 and TRBJ1-1; D uncertain. Germline V gene sequence: CDR1 MDHEN, CDR2 SYDVKM. Trimming cost V 2 bases and J 5 bases, with 6 bases left between them. The CDR3 length is 12 residues. DNA for the CDR3: TGTGCCAGCAGTTTACGGGTGACTGAAGCTTTCTTT. Residues: CASSLRVTEAFF.

The chain employs TRBV15 and TRBJ1-4, with D perhaps TRBD1 (6 bases). Germline CDR1 LNHNV, CDR2 YYDKDF (reference sequence). The CDR3 is made up of 15 amino acids. Deletions cut 3 bases from V and 4 bases from J, with 12 bases between. CDR3 nucleotides: TGTGCCACCAGCAGCAAGGGGGGTTTTAATGAAAAACTGTTTTTT. It yields the protein CATSSKGGFNEKLFF.

The V call is TRBV6-5, the J call TRBJ2-1, with 8 nucleotides matching TRBD1. Germline CDR1 is MNHEY and CDR2 is SVGAGI. Trimming at V came to 4 bases and at J to 5 bases, leaving 4 bases not matched to a gene. The CDR3 is made up of 14 amino acids. The CDR3 region has the DNA TGTGCCAGCAGTTCCCAGGGGGCTAACAATGAGCAGTTCTTC. It is translated as CASSSQGANNEQFF.

The J gene is TRBJ1-2, the V gene TRBV7-2; 7 bases line up with TRBD1. V gave up 4 bases and J gave up 4 bases; unmatched junction bases: 3. There are 13 residues in the CDR3. The germline V gene encodes CDR1 SGHTA and CDR2 FQGNSA. CDR3 protein: CASSWGQSYGYTF. The CDR3, as DNA: TGTGCCAGCAGCTGGGGACAGAGCTATGGCTACACCTTC.